The rows below give T cell receptor beta chains drawn from one sample of a study of cytomegalovirus exposure and HLA in healthy donors. The method was immunoSEQ multiplex PCR; TCRdb's version includes in-frame clones alone and lacks a portion of them. The table shows hundreds of thousands of clones, with over 75% occurring only once. The sequencing input was PBMCs. All receptors derive from a woman aged 18-29 years in good health and CMV-seropositive. The CDR3 runs from the conserved cysteine through the conserved F or W. The order of the fields is J gene, D gene, V gene, clone size, CDR3 DNA, CDR3 protein. A D gene is named only where the DNA matches it firmly. Not every row has a clone size; where given, it reads once, few, many or a size class.

>TRBJ1-2|TRBD1|TRBV10-3|NA
TGTGCCATCAGGGGGCCGGGACAGGGGATGAGGGACTATGGCTACACCTTC
CAIRGPGQGMRDYGYTF
>TRBJ2-7|TRBD1|TRBV13|NA
TGTGCCAGCAGCCAAGGGACAGGGGTGAACGAGCAGTACTTC
CASSQGTGVNEQYF
>TRBJ1-1|NA|TRBV28|NA
TGTGCCAGCAGTTTCCTGCGTCTGAACACTGAAGCTTTCTTT
CASSFLRLNTEAFF
>TRBJ1-2|NA|TRBV11-2|few
TGTGCCAGCAGCTTACATCCGACAGCCAGTGGCTACACCTTC
CASSLHPTASGYTF
>TRBJ1-5|NA|TRBV5-4|NA
TGTGCCAGCAGCTTGGGGGAGAATCAGCCCCAGCATTTT
CASSLGENQPQHF
>TRBJ1-2|NA|TRBV4-2|NA
TGTGCCAGCAGCCAAGGAGGGTCCCGGTATGGCTACACCTTC
CASSQGGSRYGYTF
>TRBJ2-3|TRBD1|TRBV7-9|NA
TGTGCCAGCAGCCCCGGACAGGGTGGAGATACGCAGTATTTT
CASSPGQGGDTQYF
>TRBJ2-7|NA|TRBV5-1|NA
TGCGCCAGCAGCCGGGGAGCGGAGTTCTCCTACGAGCAGTACTTC
CASSRGAEFSYEQYF
>TRBJ2-7|TRBD2|TRBV9|NA
TGTGCCAGCAGCGGCCCTAGCGGAAGCTCCTACGAGCAGTACTTC
CASSGPSGSSYEQYF
>TRBJ1-2|TRBD1|TRBV9|few
TGTGCCAGCAGCGTAGATGTGGAGACAGGGAACTATGGCTACACCTTC
CASSVDVETGNYGYTF
>TRBJ1-5|NA|TRBV28|NA
TGTGCCAGCAGTTTTCAATATGGGCTGGATCAGCCCCAGCATTTT
CASSFQYGLDQPQHF
>TRBJ2-1|NA|TRBV6-1|NA
TGTGCCAGCAGTCAGGGGAGAGACAATGAGCAGTTCTTC
CASSQGRDNEQFF
>TRBJ2-6|TRBD2|TRBV27|NA
TGTGCCAGCACCCAATCTAGCGGGAGGTCGGGGGCCAACGTCCTGACTTTC
CASTQSSGRSGANVLTF
>TRBJ2-1|NA|TRBV4-2|NA
TGTGCCAGCAGCCAAGAGGAGGCTAGCGTTCACAATGAGCAGTTCTTC
CASSQEEASVHNEQFF
>TRBJ1-2|NA|TRBV28|NA
TGTGCCAGCAGATTGCCCCACGGGTTGTCGAACTATGGCTACACCTTC
CASRLPHGLSNYGYTF
>TRBJ2-7|TRBD2|TRBV29-1|once
TGCAGCGTTGCGGGGGGGGCAGGGCGGAACGAGCAGTACTTC
CSVAGGAGRNEQYF
>TRBJ2-7|NA|TRBV27|NA
TGTGCCAGCAGTGGCTTCTACGAGCAGTACTTC
CASSGFYEQYF